This T cell receptor (beta chain) stems from a study of T cells after yellow fever vaccination. The ends were cut back, 5 bases at V and 4 bases at J, with 11 bases in the middle. The germline CDR1 and CDR2 sequences are MDHEN and SYDVKM. The CDR3 consists of 13 residues. A single record per CDR3 protein comes from TCRdb applying MiXCR to the 5' RACE reads. The data contain over 200,000 distinct CDR3 sequences, roughly 6.2% of them singletons. This clonotype came up many times. V usage is TRBV28 and J usage is TRBJ2-5; D gene uncertain. The specimen was CD4+ T cells sorted from PBMCs, collected on the day of the yellow fever booster vaccination. This TCR was sampled from a man aged 25 to 40 who received the YFV17D yellow fever vaccine. The CDR3 sequence is CASSIGSVETQYF. CDR3 nucleotides: TGTGCCAGCAGTATCGGAAGTGTAGAGACCCAGTACTTC.